The text below deals with one TCR beta chain. Its antigen is unidentified. These data are taken from a study of T-cell reconstitution after alpha-beta-depleted transplantation in children. The CDR3 contains 15 residues. V was cut by 1 base and J by 1 base, with 10 bases left in between. Germline values: CDR1 SGHRS, CDR2 YFSETQ. Overall study results and limits: Certain patients had high TCRbeta diversity at day 60, and it came from recipient T cells and thymic progenitors that survived. Once a year had passed after transplant, T-cell counts and diversity came mostly from newly produced T cells. Where alpha-beta T cells came from about two months after transplant was reportedly several hundred expanded graft clones.

Library preparation (for TCRbeta) was performed with unique molecular identifiers. TCRdb reanalysed the PCR reads using MiXCR and keeps one entry per CDR3 protein. This table holds 450,000 to 700,000 distinct CDR3 sequences, around 27% found once. The material sequenced was PBMCs, taken before TCRalphabeta/CD19-depleted stem cell transplant. The sequence came from a boy under two years old with Wiskott-Aldrich syndrome, due to receive a stem cell transplant. The V and J genes are TRBV5-1 and TRBJ2-3; no clear D gene. The CDR3 sequence: CASSLLGLGTDTQYF. Here the CDR3 DNA reads TGCGCCAGCAGCTTGTTAGGTCTCGGCACAGATACGCAGTATTTT.